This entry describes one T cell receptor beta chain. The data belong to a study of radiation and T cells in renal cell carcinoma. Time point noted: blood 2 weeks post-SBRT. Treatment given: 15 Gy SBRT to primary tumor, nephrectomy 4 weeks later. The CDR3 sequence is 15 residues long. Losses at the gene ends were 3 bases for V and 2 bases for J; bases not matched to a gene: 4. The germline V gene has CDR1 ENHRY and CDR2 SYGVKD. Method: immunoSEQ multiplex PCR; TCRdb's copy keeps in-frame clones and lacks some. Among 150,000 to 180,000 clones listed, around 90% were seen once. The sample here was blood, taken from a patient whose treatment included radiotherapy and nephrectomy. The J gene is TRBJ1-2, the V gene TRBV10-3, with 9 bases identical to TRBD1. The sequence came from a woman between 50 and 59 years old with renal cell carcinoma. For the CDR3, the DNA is TGTGCCATCAGTGACCCGGGACAGGGCAACTATGGCTACACCTTC. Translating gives CAISDPGQGNYGYTF.